Presented here are 5 T cell receptor beta chains from one specimen sequenced in a study of human T cells and chemical hapten exposure. Time point: patch test 3, about 24 weeks after DPC sensitization. Treatment defined: therapeutic diphenylcyclopropenone sensitization with weekly scalp DPC. MiXCR, run by TCRdb on the RACE reads, gives a single entry per CDR3 protein. The sample comprises about 190,000 distinct CDR3 sequences, about 22% of which are singletons, and roughly 2.3% rests with the top ten. The sequences come from whole blood, collected in connection with sensitization to the hapten diphenylcyclopropenone (DPC). These receptors originate from a woman aged 40 to 50 with alopecia areata. Some clones in this sample may be carry-over from other donors' samples.

The V gene is TRBV4-3, the J gene TRBJ2-3; D uncertain. In germline, CDR1 is LGHNA, CDR2 YSLEER. Trimming shortened V by 0 bases and J by 4 bases, and 11 bases separated the two germline ends. This CDR3 has 15 residues. CDR3 DNA: TGCGCCAGCAGCCAAGAGAGTTGGAGACCAGATACGCAGTATTTT. This translates into CASSQESWRPDTQYF.

This chain connects TRBV4-2 to TRBJ1-5; the D is unclear. CDR3 length: 14 residues. Trimming cost V 0 bases and J 3 bases, with 6 bases left between them. Germline CDR1 reads LGHNA; CDR2 reads YNFKEQ. DNA for the CDR3: TGTGCCAGCAGCCAAGACGGGTACAATCAGCCCCAGCATTTT. This encodes CASSQDGYNQPQHF.

This sequence joins TRBV29-1 and TRBJ2-5, with D perhaps given as TRBD1 or TRBD2 (6 bases each). Germline V gene lookup returns CDR1 SQVTM and CDR2 ANQGSEA. Trimming took off 6 bases at V and 3 bases at J, with 14 bases between the two ends. This CDR3 has 13 residues. The CDR3 loop reads CSVLRGLEETQYF. CDR3 DNA sequence: TGCAGCGTGCTCCGGGGGCTGGAAGAGACCCAGTACTTC.

This clonotype was recorded a few times. The CDR3 loop is CSAPGQVYEQYF. Here the CDR3 DNA reads TGCAGTGCACCGGGACAAGTCTACGAGCAGTACTTC. The gene calls are TRBV20-1 and TRBJ2-7; the D gene is possibly TRBD1 (6 bases). The CDR3 totals 12 residues. Trimming stripped 6 bases from V and 3 bases from J, with 12 bases between. Germline assignment: CDR1 DFQATT and CDR2 SNEGSKA (reference sequence).

This clonotype was seen a few times. V gene TRBV21-1 combines with J gene TRBJ2-7; the D call of TRBD1 is as the table states it, not checked on the DNA. TRBV21-1 is a known pseudogene. The CDR3 contains 17 residues. The CDR3: CASSKAPSDRPSYEQYF. CDR3 nucleotide sequence: TGTGCCAGCAGCAAAGCCCCCTCCGACAGGCCTTCCTACGAGCAGTACTTC.